One T cell receptor (beta chain) is described in this entry. Its antigen is undetermined. No patient received treatment before thyroid surgery. In the original analysis: CDR3 differences across clinicopathological groups were used to build a distant-metastasis classifier for papillary thyroid cancer. TCRdb re-processed the PCR reads through MiXCR. The V and J calls were determined by TCRdb, not by the authors. The table has approximately 40,000 clones, about 20% seen once. J lost 0 bases, V lost 6 bases, and 5 bases had no gene match. The CDR3 runs 15 residues. From germline, CDR1 is SNHLY and CDR2 FYNNEI. This sample was taken from a study of metastatic and nonmetastatic thyroid tumors. General study findings and limits: It was reportedly found that TCR beta diversity was significantly higher in malignant thyroid tumors than in benign nodules, a difference seen in both blood and tumor samples.

Sample: blood. The V call is TRBV2, the J call TRBJ2-3; 8 positions agree with TRBD2. The clonotype was recovered from a female donor with papillary thyroid cancer or a benign thyroid nodule (not recorded which). Some clones in this sample may be carry-over from other donors' samples. CDR3 sequence (DNA): TGTGCCAGCAGCCTGACTAGCGTGAGCACAGATACGCAGTATTTT. Translated: CASSLTSVSTDTQYF.